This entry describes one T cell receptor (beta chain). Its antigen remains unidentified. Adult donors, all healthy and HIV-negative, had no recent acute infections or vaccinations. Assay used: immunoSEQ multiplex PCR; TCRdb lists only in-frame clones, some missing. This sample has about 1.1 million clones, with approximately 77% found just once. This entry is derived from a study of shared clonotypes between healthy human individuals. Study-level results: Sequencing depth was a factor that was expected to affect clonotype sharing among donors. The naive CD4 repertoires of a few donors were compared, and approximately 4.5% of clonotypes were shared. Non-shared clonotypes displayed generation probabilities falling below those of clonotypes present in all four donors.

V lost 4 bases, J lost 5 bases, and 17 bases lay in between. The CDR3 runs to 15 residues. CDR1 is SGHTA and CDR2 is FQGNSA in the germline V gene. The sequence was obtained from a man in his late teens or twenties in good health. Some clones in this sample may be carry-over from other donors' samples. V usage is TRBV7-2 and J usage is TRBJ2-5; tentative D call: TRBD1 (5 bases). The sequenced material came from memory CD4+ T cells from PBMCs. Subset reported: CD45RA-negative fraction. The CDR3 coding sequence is TGTGCCAGCAGCTCCTTGCCAGGGTCAGGGGAGACCCAGTACTTC. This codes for CASSSLPGSGETQYF.